These 6 T cell receptor beta chains originate from one sample sequenced in a study of T cell responses to AZD1222 COVID-19 vaccine. TCRdb's copy holds only in-frame clones and misses some; the assay was immunoSEQ multiplex PCR. Of about 140,000 clones listed, approximately 86% are singletons. This material consisted of peripheral blood, taken 28 days after the second dose of the MenACWY control vaccine. All receptors come from an adult who received the MenACWY meningococcal vaccine as a control.

The rearrangement joins TRBV27 to TRBJ1-5; D possibly corresponds to TRBD1 (6 bases). CDR1 and CDR2 from the germline V gene are MNHEY and SMNVEV (reference sequence). The CDR3 is 16 residues long. Trimming pared 3 bases from V and 3 bases from J, leaving 15 bases between. DNA of the CDR3: TGTGCCAGCAGTTTGTTTAGAGGGGGTACCAATCAGCCCCAGCATTTT. Residues: CASSLFRGGTNQPQHF.

This clone was detected a few times. This chain uses TRBV5-1 with TRBJ1-6; D is perhaps TRBD1 (5 bases). CDR1 is SGHRS and CDR2 is YFSETQ in the germline V gene. The CDR3 is 15 amino acids. Trimming cost V 1 base and J 5 bases, with 10 bases left between them. The CDR3 DNA reads as TGCGCCAGCAGCTTGACTCAGGGTAATAATTCACCCCTCCACTTT. It codes for CASSLTQGNNSPLHF. The full variable domain, with the rest looked up from reference TRBV5-1 and TRBJ1-6, is KAGVTQTPRYLIKTRGQQVTLSCSPISGHRSVSWYQQTPGQGLQFLFEYFSETQRNKGNFPGRFSGRQFSNSRSEMNVSTLELGDSALYLCASSLTQGNNSPLHFGNGTRLTVT.

In its sample, this clone was seen a few times. V and J are TRBV12-3 or TRBV12-4 and TRBJ1-1; possibly TRBD1 for D (5 bases). V dropped 4 bases and J dropped 5 bases, with 5 bases sitting between them. The CDR3 sequence is 11 residues long. The CDR3 DNA follows: TGTGCCAGCAGTTGGGGGACTGAAGCTTTCTTT. It yields the protein CASSWGTEAFF.

This clone was recorded only once. This CDR3 reads CATSTRGRYGYTF. CDR3 DNA sequence: TGTGCCACCAGCACCCGCGGCCGCTATGGCTACACCTTC. The chain carries TRBV15 and TRBJ1-2; D is ambiguous. Per germline, CDR1 LNHNV and CDR2 YYDKDF (reference sequence). The V and J ends lost 4 bases and 4 bases respectively, with 10 bases between them. This CDR3 region has 13 residues.

The chain recombines TRBV7-3 with TRBJ1-1; TRBD1 matches at 7 bases. The germline V gene has CDR1 SGHTA and CDR2 FQGTGA. There are 13 residues in the CDR3. V lost 4 bases and J lost 7; bases outside the gene matches: 6. The DNA for the CDR3 is TGTGCCAGCAGCTCAGACAGGGTTGGTGAAGCTTTCTTT. Its translation is CASSSDRVGEAFF. The full variable domain, with the rest looked up from reference TRBV7-3 and TRBJ1-1, is GAGVSQTPSNKVTEKGKYVELRCDPISGHTALYWYRQSLGQGPEFLIYFQGTGAADDSGLPNDRFFAVRPEGSVSTLKIQRTERGDSAVYLCASSSDRVGEAFFGQGTRLTVV.

V and J are TRBV27 and TRBJ1-2; TRBD1 matches at 10 bases. J was trimmed by 5 bases and V by 5 bases; bases with no gene match: 8. CDR1 is MNHEY and CDR2 is SMNVEV in the germline V gene (reference sequence). The CDR3 runs 15 residues. This CDR3 is CASSTRTGGEYGYTF. The CDR3 DNA is TGTGCCAGCAGTACCAGGACAGGGGGTGAATATGGCTACACCTTC.